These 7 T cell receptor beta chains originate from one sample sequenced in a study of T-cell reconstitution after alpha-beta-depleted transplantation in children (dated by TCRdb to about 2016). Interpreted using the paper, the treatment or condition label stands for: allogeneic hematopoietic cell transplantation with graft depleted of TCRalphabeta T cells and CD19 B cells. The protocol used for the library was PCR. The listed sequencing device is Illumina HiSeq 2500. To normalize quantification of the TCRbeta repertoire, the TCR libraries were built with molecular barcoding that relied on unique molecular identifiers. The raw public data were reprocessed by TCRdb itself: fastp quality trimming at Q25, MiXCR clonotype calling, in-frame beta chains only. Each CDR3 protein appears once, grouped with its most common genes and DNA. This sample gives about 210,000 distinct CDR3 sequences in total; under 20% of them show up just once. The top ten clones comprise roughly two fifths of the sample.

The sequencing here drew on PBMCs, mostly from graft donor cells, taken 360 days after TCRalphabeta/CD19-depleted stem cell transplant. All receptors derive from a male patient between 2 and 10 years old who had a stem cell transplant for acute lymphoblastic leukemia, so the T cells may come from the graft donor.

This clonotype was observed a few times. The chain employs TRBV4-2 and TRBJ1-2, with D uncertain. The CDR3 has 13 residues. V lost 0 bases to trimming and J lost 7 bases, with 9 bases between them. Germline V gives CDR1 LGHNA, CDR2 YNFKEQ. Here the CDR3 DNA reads TGTGCCAGCAGCCAAGATGGATCGCTTGGCTACACCTTC. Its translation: CASSQDGSLGYTF.

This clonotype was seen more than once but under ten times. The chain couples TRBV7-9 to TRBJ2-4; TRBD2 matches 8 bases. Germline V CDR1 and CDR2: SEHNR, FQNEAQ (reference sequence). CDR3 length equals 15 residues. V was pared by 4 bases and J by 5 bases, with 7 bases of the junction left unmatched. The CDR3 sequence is CASSSGGGPENIQYF. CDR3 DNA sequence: TGTGCCAGCAGCTCGGGCGGGGGGCCTGAAAACATTCAGTACTTC.

CDR3 region: CASSLGQAAYNEQFF. The CDR3 DNA reads as TGTGCCAGCAGCCTGGGACAGGCGGCTTACAATGAGCAGTTCTTC. The rearrangement uses TRBV11-3 and TRBJ2-1, with 8 nucleotides matching TRBD1. Germline values: CDR1 SGHNT, CDR2 YENEEA. The CDR3 totals 15 residues. J was trimmed by 4 bases and V by 5 bases; bases with no gene match: 7.

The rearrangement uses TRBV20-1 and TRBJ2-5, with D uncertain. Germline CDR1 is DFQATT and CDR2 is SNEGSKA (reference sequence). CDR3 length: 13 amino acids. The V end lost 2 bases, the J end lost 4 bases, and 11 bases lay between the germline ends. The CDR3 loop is CSARPVAIETQYF. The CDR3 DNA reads TGCAGTGCTAGACCCGTTGCCATAGAGACCCAGTACTTC.

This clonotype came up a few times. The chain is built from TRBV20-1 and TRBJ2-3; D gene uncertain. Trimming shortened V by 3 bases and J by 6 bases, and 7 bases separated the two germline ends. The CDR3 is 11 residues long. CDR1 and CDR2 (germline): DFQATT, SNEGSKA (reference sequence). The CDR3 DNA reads TGCAGTGCTAGCCACGAGGATACGCAGTATTTT. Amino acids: CSASHEDTQYF.

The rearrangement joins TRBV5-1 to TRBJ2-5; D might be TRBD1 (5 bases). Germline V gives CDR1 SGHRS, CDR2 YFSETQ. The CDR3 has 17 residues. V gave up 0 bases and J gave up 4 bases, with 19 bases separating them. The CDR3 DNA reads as TGCGCCAGCAGCTTGGGAGTTTTGGACACTCACCCAGAGACCCAGTACTTC. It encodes CASSLGVLDTHPETQYF. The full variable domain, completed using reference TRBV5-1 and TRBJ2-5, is KAGVTQTPRYLIKTRGQQVTLSCSPISGHRSVSWYQQTPGQGLQFLFEYFSETQRNKGNFPGRFSGRQFSNSRSEMNVSTLELGDSALYLCASSLGVLDTHPETQYFGPGTRLLVL.

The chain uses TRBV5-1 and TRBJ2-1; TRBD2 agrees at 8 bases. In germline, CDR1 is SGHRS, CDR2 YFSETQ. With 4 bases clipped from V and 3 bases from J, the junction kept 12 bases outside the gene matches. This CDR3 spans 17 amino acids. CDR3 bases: TGCGCCAGCAGCCCCAAGTCGTTGCTAGCGGGCTACAATGAGCAGTTCTTC. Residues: CASSPKSLLAGYNEQFF.